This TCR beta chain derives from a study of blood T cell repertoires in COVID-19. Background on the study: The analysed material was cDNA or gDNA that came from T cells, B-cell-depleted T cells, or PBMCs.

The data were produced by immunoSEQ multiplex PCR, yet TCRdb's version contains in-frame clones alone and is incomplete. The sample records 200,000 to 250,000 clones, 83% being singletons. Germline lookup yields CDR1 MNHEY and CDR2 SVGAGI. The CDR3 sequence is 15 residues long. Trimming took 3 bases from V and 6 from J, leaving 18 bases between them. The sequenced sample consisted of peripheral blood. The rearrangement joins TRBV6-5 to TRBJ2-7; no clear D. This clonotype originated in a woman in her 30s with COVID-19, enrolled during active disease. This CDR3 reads CASSYTSTTPGEQYF. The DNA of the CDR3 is TGTGCCAGCAGTTATACTTCCACAACCCCGGGCGAGCAGTACTTC.